These 2 T cell receptor beta chains came from one sample sequenced in a study of tumor-infiltrating lymphocytes in localized non-small cell lung cancer. The protocol was immunoSEQ multiplex PCR, while the TCRdb copy is restricted to in-frame clones and leaves out a portion. The sample shows about 10,000 clones, 70% to 80% of them seen only once. The sample comprised uninvolved lung tissue not adjacent to the tumor. The receptors originated from a human donor with non-small cell lung cancer.

This clone is classed as medium-sized. V usage is TRBV5-6 and J usage is TRBJ2-7, with 11 bases lining up with TRBD2. Germline CDR1 reads SGHDT; CDR2 reads YYEEEE. This CDR3 comprises 17 residues. The V gene end was trimmed by 3 bases and the J gene end by 3 bases; junction bases not matched to a gene: 11. CDR3 sequence: CASSSRVLAGVGYEQYF. For the CDR3, the DNA is TGTGCCAGCAGCTCGAGGGTACTAGCGGGGGTAGGCTACGAGCAGTACTTC.

The genes are TRBV5-4 and TRBJ2-2; 8 positions agree with TRBD1. CDR3 length: 17 amino acids. The V and J ends lost 5 bases and 2 bases, in that order; junction bases with no gene match: 11. From germline, CDR1 is SGHNT and CDR2 YYREEE (reference sequence). Written as DNA, the CDR3 is TGTGCCAGCAGTTCACCGGGACAGGATTCCAACACCGGGGAGCTGTTTTTT. It codes for CASSSPGQDSNTGELFF.